This paragraph covers one TCR beta chain sequence. The antigen is unknown. The source of the sample is a study of T cell repertoires in cytomegalovirus infection. One entry per CDR3 protein, called by TCRdb with MiXCR from the reads. The sample consists of about 350,000 distinct CDR3 sequences, roughly 34% of them appearing once. The germline CDR1 and CDR2 sequences are SGDLS and YYNGEE. The CDR3 sequence is 13 residues long. V was trimmed by 3 bases and J by 5 bases, leaving 11 bases between them. The chain carries TRBV9 and TRBJ1-1; D remains ambiguous. The source was cultured PBMCs, collected from culture after CMV antigen stimulation. This receptor was obtained from a human donor in good health (CMV status not recorded). Some clones in this sample may be carry-over from other donors' samples. CDR3 DNA sequence: TGTGCCAGCAGCGAGACATTCGGGACTGAAGCTTTCTTT. Protein sequence: CASSETFGTEAFF.